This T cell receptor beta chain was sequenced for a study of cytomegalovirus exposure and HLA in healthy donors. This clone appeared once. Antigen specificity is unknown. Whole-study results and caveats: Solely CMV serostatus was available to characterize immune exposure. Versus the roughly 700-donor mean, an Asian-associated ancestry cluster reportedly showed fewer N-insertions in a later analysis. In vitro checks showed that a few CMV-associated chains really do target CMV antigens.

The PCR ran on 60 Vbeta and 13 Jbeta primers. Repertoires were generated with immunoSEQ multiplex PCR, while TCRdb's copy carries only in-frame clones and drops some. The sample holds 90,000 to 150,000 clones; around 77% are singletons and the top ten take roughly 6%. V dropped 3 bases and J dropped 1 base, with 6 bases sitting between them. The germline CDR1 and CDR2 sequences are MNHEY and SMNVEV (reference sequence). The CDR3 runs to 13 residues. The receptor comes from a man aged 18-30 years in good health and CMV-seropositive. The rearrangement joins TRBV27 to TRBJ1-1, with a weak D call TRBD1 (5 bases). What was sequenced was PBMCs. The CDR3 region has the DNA TGTGCCAGCAGTTTGACAGAGAACACTGAAGCTTTCTTT. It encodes CASSLTENTEAFF.